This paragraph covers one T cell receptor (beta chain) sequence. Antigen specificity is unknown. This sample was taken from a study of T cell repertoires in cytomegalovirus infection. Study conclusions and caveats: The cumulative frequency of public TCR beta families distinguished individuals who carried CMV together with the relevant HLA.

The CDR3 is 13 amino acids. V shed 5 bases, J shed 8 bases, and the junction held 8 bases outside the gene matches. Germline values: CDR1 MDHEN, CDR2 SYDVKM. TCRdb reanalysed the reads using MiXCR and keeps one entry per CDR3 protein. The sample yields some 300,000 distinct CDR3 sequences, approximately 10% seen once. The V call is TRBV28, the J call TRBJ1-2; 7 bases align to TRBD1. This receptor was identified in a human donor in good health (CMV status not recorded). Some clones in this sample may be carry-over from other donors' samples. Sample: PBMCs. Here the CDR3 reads CASSPQGSLGYTF. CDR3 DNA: TGTGCCAGCAGTCCACAGGGGTCTCTCGGCTACACCTTC.